This TCR beta chain was documented in a study of blood T cell repertoires in COVID-19. Study as a whole: The United States, Italy and Spain supplied acute and convalescent COVID-19 samples. T cells, B-cell-depleted T cells, or PBMCs provided the cDNA or gDNA that served as material.

The data were produced by immunoSEQ multiplex PCR, yet TCRdb's version contains in-frame clones alone and is incomplete. The data contain approximately 160,000 clones, about 80% of them seen just once; the ten biggest clones take up more than 5.5%. Self-reported history from a screening survey and questionnaire set each donor's cohort. This clone has more than one count but fewer than ten. V shed 5 bases and J 9 bases; nucleotides not matched to a gene: 13. Germline V gene sequence: CDR1 KGHSH, CDR2 LQKENI. The CDR3 is 15 amino acids. The TCR originated in a man in his forties or fifties who had recovered from COVID-19. V is TRBV18 and J is TRBJ1-5; 7 nucleotides agree with TRBD1. Sequenced: PBMCs or T cells enriched from blood (not recorded which). The CDR3 loop reads CASSRLQGSVWPQHF. CDR3 DNA sequence: TGTGCCAGCTCAAGACTACAGGGGAGCGTGTGGCCCCAGCATTTT.